This T cell receptor (beta chain) was profiled in a study of cytotoxic CD8 clonotypes in ibrutinib-treated CLL. The overall study: 24 partial and 2 complete responses; at median 68 months, about 14 remitted, about twelve progressed. Samples yielded averages of about 250,000 productive templates and 90,000 to 95,000 productive rearrangements.

Only in-frame clones appear in the TCRdb table, and some are missing; sequencing was by immunoSEQ multiplex PCR. The sample holds around 26,000 clones; 70% to 90% are singletons and the top ten take around 8.5%. Study-level points and caveats: Upon ibrutinib response clonality rose, and upon progression it fell back toward baseline. There were few public clonotypes, and on treatment they contracted or stayed stable.

As for this clone: The antigen remains undetermined.

The source was PBMCs, collected after 24 months of ibrutinib treatment. The receptor was derived from a human donor with chronic lymphocytic leukemia.

The CDR3 DNA reads TGCGCCAGCAGAACCGGAATTCCCACAGATACGCAGTATTTT. Translation: CASRTGIPTDTQYF. The V gene is TRBV5-1, the J gene TRBJ2-3; D is ambiguous. CDR3 size: 14 residues. Per germline, CDR1 SGHRS and CDR2 YFSETQ. V was shortened by 5 bases and J by 2 bases, with 12 bases between the two germline ends.